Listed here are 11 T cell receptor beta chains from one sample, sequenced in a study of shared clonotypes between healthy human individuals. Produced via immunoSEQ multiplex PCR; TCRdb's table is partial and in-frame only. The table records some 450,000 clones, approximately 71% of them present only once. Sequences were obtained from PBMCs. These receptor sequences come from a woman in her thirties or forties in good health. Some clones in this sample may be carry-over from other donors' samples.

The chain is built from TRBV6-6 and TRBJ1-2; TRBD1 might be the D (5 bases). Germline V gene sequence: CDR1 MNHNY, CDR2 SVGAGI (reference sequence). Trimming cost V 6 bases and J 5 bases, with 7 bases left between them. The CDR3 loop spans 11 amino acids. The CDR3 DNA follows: TGTGCCAGCAGCCCAGGGTATGGCTACACCTTC. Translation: CASSPGYGYTF.

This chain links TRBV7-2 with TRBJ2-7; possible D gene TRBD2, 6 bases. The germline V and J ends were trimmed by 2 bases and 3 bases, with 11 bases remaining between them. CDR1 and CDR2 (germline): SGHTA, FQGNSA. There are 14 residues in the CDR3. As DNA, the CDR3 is TGTGCCAGCAGCTTATCGGCGGGAATCTACGAGCAGTACTTC. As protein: CASSLSAGIYEQYF.

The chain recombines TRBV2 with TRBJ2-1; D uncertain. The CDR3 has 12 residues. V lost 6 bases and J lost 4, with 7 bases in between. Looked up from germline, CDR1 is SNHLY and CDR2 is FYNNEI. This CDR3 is CASSPEYNEQFF. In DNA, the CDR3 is TGTGCCAGCAGCCCTGAGTACAATGAGCAGTTCTTC.

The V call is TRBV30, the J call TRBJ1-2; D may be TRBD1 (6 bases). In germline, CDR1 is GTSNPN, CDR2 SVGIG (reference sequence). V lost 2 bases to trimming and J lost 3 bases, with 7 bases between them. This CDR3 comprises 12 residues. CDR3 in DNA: TGTGCCTGGAGTAGGGGGGACTATGGCTACACCTTC. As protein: CAWSRGDYGYTF.

In DNA, the CDR3 is TGCGCCAGCAGCTTGGCCGAGGTAGCGGGAGGGCCTGGGGCCAACGTCCTGACTTTC. Its protein is CASSLAEVAGGPGANVLTF. This chain connects TRBV5-1 to TRBJ2-6; 11 positions agree with TRBD2. Germline lookup yields CDR1 SGHRS and CDR2 YFSETQ. The junction had 7 bases not matched to a gene; V was cut back by 0 bases and J by 2 bases. The CDR3 consists of 19 residues.

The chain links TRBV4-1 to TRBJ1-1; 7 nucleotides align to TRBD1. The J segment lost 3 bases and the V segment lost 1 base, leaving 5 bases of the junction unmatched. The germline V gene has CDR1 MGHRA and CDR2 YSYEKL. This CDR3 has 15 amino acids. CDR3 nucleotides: TGCGCCAGCAGCCAAGGGACAGGAGGATACACTGAAGCTTTCTTT. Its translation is CASSQGTGGYTEAFF.

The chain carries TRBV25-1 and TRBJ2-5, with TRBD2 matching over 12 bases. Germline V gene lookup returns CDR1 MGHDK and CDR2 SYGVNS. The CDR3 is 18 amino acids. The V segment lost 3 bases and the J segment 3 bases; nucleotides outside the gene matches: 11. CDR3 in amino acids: CASSDSPSGRAWKETQYF. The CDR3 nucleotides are TGTGCCAGCAGTGATTCCCCTAGCGGGAGGGCCTGGAAAGAGACCCAGTACTTC.

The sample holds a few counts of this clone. CDR3 DNA sequence: TGCGCCAGCAGCCGACAGGGTGTTGAGGAGACCCAGTACTTC. Translation: CASSRQGVEETQYF. The chain has TRBV5-1 and TRBJ2-5; the match to TRBD1 covers 7 bases. Germline assignment: CDR1 SGHRS and CDR2 YFSETQ. Trimming removed 4 bases from V and 5 bases from J; junction bases left unmatched: 8. CDR3 length: 14 amino acids.

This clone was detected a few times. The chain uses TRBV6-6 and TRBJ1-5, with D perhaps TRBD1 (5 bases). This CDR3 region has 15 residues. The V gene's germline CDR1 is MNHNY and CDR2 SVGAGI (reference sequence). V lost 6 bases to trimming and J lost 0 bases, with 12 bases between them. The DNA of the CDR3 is TGTGCCAGCAGGACCGACAGTACTAGCAATCAGCCCCAGCATTTT. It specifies CASRTDSTSNQPQHF.

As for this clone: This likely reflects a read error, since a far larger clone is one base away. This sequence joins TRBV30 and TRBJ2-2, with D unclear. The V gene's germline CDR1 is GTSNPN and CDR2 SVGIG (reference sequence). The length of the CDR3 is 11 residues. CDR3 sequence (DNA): TGTGGCTGGAGTGTAGGCGGGGAGCTGTTTTTT. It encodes CGWSVGGELFF.

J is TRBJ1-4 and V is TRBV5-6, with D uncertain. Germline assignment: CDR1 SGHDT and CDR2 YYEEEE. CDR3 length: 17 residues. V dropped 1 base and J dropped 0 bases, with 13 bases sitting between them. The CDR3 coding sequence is TGTGCCAGCAGCTTGACGGCAGGAGTTGCAACTAATGAAAAACTGTTTTTT. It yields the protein CASSLTAGVATNEKLFF.